This T cell receptor beta chain was captured in a study of CD8+ T cells in alopecia areata. General study points: Uncertain still, given a single nonresponder, is whether baseline CD8+ expansion links to response.

There are 16 residues in the CDR3. Per the germline V gene, CDR1 is ENHRY and CDR2 is SYGVKD. V lost 3 bases and J lost 6; bases outside the gene matches: 11. Treatment meaning: oral pan-JAK inhibitor, 5-10 mg twice daily. Specimens obtained from alopecia areata patients comprised lesional scalp punch biopsies and peripheral blood. Regarding this clone: The antigen is not known.

Extracted RNA was reverse transcribed, and the resulting cDNA served as sequencing template. Profiling relied on immunoSEQ multiplex PCR, and the TCRdb table lists in-frame clones only, not all of them. Of over 100,000 clones listed, around 56% are singletons. Sequences were derived from CD4+ T cells sorted from blood, sampled at week 4, from a patient treated with tofacitinib. The clonotype originates from a human donor with alopecia areata. The chain is built from TRBV10-3 and TRBJ1-2; 9 nucleotides match TRBD1. CDR3 bases: TGTGCCATCAGTGAACCCCAGTACAGGGGGCCTGATGGCTACACCTTC. Protein: CAISEPQYRGPDGYTF.